The clone carrying this TCR beta chain came up a few times. Its antigen is still unknown. V gave up 6 bases and J gave up 5 bases, with 19 bases separating them. Germline assignment: CDR1 DFQATT and CDR2 SNEGSKA (reference sequence). The CDR3 loop spans 14 amino acids. The sample is drawn from a study of T-cell memory formation after mild COVID-19. Looking at the study overall: Largely, TCR clusters stayed within a single donor.

Study-wide findings and caveats: Prior to infection, memory already included some responding clones, suggesting cross-reactive memory joined.

TCRdb ran MiXCR on the 5' RACE reads and lists one entry per CDR3 protein. The data hold a few hundred thousand distinct CDR3 sequences, with roughly 9.4% observed a single time. The sequence came from a young man who had mild COVID-19 (a few samples of this study predate the infection). Cell type and time point are not known. Sequencing was done on a sample of PBMCs or a T cell subset sorted from them (not recorded which). This chain connects TRBV20-1 to TRBJ2-5; D perhaps matches TRBD1 (5 bases). The CDR3 is CSALSSGRGETQYF. The CDR3 nucleotides read TGCAGTGCCCTGAGTTCAGGGCGTGGGGAGACCCAGTACTTC.